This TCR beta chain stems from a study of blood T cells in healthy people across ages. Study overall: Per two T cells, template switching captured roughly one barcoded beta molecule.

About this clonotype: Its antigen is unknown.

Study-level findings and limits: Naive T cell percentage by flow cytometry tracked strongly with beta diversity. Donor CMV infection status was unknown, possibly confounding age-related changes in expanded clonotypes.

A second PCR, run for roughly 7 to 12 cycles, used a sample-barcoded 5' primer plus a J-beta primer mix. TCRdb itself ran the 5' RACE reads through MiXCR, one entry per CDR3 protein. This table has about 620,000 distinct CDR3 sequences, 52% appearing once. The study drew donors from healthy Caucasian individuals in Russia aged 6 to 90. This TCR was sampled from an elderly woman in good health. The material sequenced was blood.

The CDR3 loop reads CASSGPDYYEQYF. The CDR3 bases are TGCGCCAGCAGCGGCCCCGACTATTACGAGCAGTACTTC. This chain joins TRBV5-1 and TRBJ2-1; D is possibly TRBD2 (5 bases). The J call may be wrong; the DNA end is better matched by TRBJ2-7. This CDR3 comprises 13 residues. Germline V gene lookup returns CDR1 SGHRS and CDR2 YFSETQ.